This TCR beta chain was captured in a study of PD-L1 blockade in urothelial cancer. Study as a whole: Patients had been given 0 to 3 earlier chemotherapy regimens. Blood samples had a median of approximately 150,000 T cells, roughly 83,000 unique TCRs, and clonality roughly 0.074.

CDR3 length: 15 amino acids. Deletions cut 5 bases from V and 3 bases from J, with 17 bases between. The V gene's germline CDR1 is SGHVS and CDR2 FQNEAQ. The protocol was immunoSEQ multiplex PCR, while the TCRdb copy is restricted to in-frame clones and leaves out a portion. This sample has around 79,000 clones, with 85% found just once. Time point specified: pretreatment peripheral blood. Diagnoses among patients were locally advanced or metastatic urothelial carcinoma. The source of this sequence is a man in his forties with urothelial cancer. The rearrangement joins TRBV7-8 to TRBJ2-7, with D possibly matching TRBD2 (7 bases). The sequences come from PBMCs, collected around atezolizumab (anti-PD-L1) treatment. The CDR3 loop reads CASSPRRGDYYEQYF. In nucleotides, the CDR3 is TGTGCCAGCAGCCCTCGGAGGGGGGACTACTACGAGCAGTACTTC.